The 21 T cell receptor beta chains below all came from one sample that was sequenced in a study of cytomegalovirus exposure and HLA in healthy donors. Primers included in the PCR were 60 Vbeta and 13 Jbeta primers. Profiled with immunoSEQ multiplex PCR; TCRdb holds only in-frame clones, not every one. The sample has about 150,000 clones, roughly 80% seen once. The sample taken for sequencing was PBMCs. The source of these receptors is a human donor in good health.

V is TRBV4-1 and J is TRBJ2-3; the match to TRBD2 covers 7 bases. The trim removed 2 bases at V and 6 bases at J, leaving 14 bases unmatched. Germline lookup yields CDR1 MGHRA and CDR2 YSYEKL. There are 17 residues in the CDR3. This CDR3 is CASSQTPRGAGEDTQYF. The CDR3 DNA sequence: TGCGCCAGCAGCCAAACCCCGCGGGGCGCGGGAGAGGATACGCAGTATTTT.

The rearrangement links TRBV6-5 to TRBJ2-3, with 7 nucleotides matching TRBD2. There are 15 residues in the CDR3. Looked up from germline, CDR1 is MNHEY and CDR2 is SVGAGI. The J segment lost 3 bases and the V segment lost 4 bases, leaving 7 bases of the junction unmatched. The CDR3 bases are TGTGCCAGCAGTTTCGGACTAGGGAGTACAGATACGCAGTATTTT. The encoded protein is CASSFGLGSTDTQYF.

As to this clone: The same CDR3 also results from other DNA sequences found in this sample. V usage is TRBV7-9 and J usage is TRBJ1-6; D is unresolved. Germline CDR1 is SEHNR and CDR2 is FQNEAQ (reference sequence). The V gene lost 9 bases and the J gene lost 9 bases, with 18 bases spanning the gap. The CDR3 totals 14 residues. The CDR3 bases are TGTGCCAGTAGGCCCGCCCCAGGAGGTTCACCCCTCCACTTT. Protein product: CASRPAPGGSPLHF.

The chain combines TRBV7-3 with TRBJ2-3; TRBD1 aligns across 7 bases. Trimming removed 2 bases from V and 0 bases from J; junction bases left unmatched: 8. The CDR3 is 17 residues long. Germline V CDR1 and CDR2: SGHTA, FQGTGA. The CDR3 coding sequence is TGTGCCAGCAGCTTATGTCGGGGACAGTCTAGCACAGATACGCAGTATTTT. It codes for CASSLCRGQSSTDTQYF.

This clone has a handful of counts. The gene calls are TRBV5-5 and TRBJ1-5; a possible D gene is TRBD1 (5 bases). V shed 5 bases and J shed 0 bases, with 12 bases lying between them. The CDR3 runs 15 residues. Germline V gives CDR1 SGHKS, CDR2 YYEKEE (reference sequence). This chain's CDR3 is CASRQDRYSNQPQHF. The CDR3 DNA reads TGTGCCAGCAGACAGGATCGGTATAGCAATCAGCCCCAGCATTTT.

V usage is TRBV28 and J usage is TRBJ1-1; the D gene is possibly TRBD1 (5 bases). Looked up from germline, CDR1 is MDHEN and CDR2 is SYDVKM. V dropped 6 bases and J dropped 1 base, with 9 bases sitting between them. The CDR3 length is 13 residues. The DNA for the CDR3 is TGTGCCAGCAGCGACAGACGGAACACTGAAGCTTTCTTT. Its protein product is CASSDRRNTEAFF.

This chain links TRBV2 with TRBJ1-4; TRBD1 might be the D (5 bases). CDR1 is SNHLY and CDR2 is FYNNEI in the germline V gene. This CDR3 has 17 residues. The ends were cut back, 0 bases at V and 8 bases at J, with 19 bases in the middle. As DNA, the CDR3 is TGTGCCAGCAGTGAAGCGGGTGGTGAGCAGGGTCGGGAAAAACTGTTTTTT. This translates into CASSEAGGEQGREKLFF.

This rearrangement joins TRBV6-5 to TRBJ2-7, with 7 bases that match TRBD2. The V gene's germline CDR1 is MNHEY and CDR2 SVGAGI. The CDR3 extends over 16 amino acids. Unmatched junction bases numbered 9, after V lost 2 bases and J lost 2 bases. CDR3 sequence reads: CASSYRQTRGAYEQYF. Written as DNA, the CDR3 is TGTGCCAGCAGTTACAGGCAGACCCGGGGGGCCTACGAGCAGTACTTC.

The chain joins TRBV2 to TRBJ1-6, with 9 bases aligning to TRBD1. The length of the CDR3 is 15 residues. The V gene's germline CDR1 is SNHLY and CDR2 FYNNEI. V lost 3 bases and J lost 10; bases outside the gene matches: 7. The CDR3 region has the DNA TGTGCCAGCAGTGATGGGACAGGGTTTAACTCACCCCTCCACTTT. This codes for CASSDGTGFNSPLHF.

The chain uses TRBV6-1 and TRBJ2-7; D perhaps matches TRBD2 (6 bases). Germline CDR1 is MNHNS and CDR2 is SASEGT. V was pared by 8 bases and J by 1 base, with 9 bases between. This CDR3 region has 12 residues. The DNA of the CDR3 is TGTGCCAGCGGGCGGGGATCCTACGAGCAGTACTTC. Translated, it gives CASGRGSYEQYF.

In this sample, this clone turned up once. CDR3 bases: TGTGCCAGCTCACCAGCCGGGACAGGTAGATCTGGAAACACCATATATTTT. The encoded protein is CASSPAGTGRSGNTIYF. The rearrangement uses TRBV18 and TRBJ1-3; 8 nucleotides agree with TRBD1. V shed 2 bases and J 1 base; nucleotides not matched to a gene: 7. The CDR3 loop spans 17 amino acids. The germline V gene encodes CDR1 KGHSH and CDR2 LQKENI.

The genes are TRBV11-2 and TRBJ1-1, with a possible D match to TRBD1 (6 bases). Germline V gene data show CDR1 as SGHAT and CDR2 as FQNNGV. V lost 5 bases and J 10 bases, leaving 14 bases between the germline ends. The CDR3 contains 12 residues. The CDR3 loop is CASSRDQTGAFF. In DNA form, the CDR3 reads TGTGCCAGCAGCCGCGACCAGACAGGAGCTTTCTTT.

In its sample, this clone was seen a few times. The chain combines TRBV7-2 with TRBJ1-2; 9 bases fit TRBD1. After removal of 4 bases from V and 3 bases from J, the junction contained 3 bases not matched to a gene. The CDR3 consists of 14 residues. Germline values: CDR1 SGHTA, CDR2 FQGNSA. The CDR3 DNA reads TGTGCCAGCAGCTCGGACAGGGGAGACTATGGCTACACCTTC. It yields the protein CASSSDRGDYGYTF.

The chain combines TRBV25-1 with TRBJ2-3; 9 bases line up with TRBD2. The CDR3 is 16 residues long. Germline values: CDR1 MGHDK, CDR2 SYGVNS. J gave up 4 bases and V 6 bases, and 11 bases lay outside the gene matches. CDR3 nucleotide sequence: TGTGCCAGCAGGGGACGGGGCGGGGGGGCCCCAGATACGCAGTATTTT. Its protein is CASRGRGGGAPDTQYF.

The V call is TRBV2, the J call TRBJ1-1; 7 nucleotides line up with TRBD1. V lost 4 bases, J lost 3 bases, and 8 bases stayed unmatched. Germline assignment: CDR1 SNHLY and CDR2 FYNNEI. This CDR3 is built from 15 residues. The CDR3 reads CASSGYRGLDTEAFF. CDR3 nucleotides: TGTGCCAGCAGTGGGTACAGGGGATTGGACACTGAAGCTTTCTTT.

V is TRBV14 and J is TRBJ1-2, with 10 bases lining up with TRBD1. CDR3 length equals 14 residues. Germline-derived CDR1 and CDR2 are SGHDN and FVKESK. V gave up 4 bases and J gave up 7 bases; unmatched junction bases: 6. CDR3 DNA sequence: TGTGCCAGCAGCCTTGGACAGGGGGGTGGTGGCTACACCTTC. This sequence encodes CASSLGQGGGGYTF. Variable domain in full (rest from reference TRBV14 and TRBJ1-2): EAGVTQFPSHSVIEKGQTVTLRCDPISGHDNLYWYRRVMGKEIKFLLHFVKESKQDESGMPNNRFLAERTGGTYSTLKVQPAELEDSGVYFCASSLGQGGGGYTFGSGTRLTVV.

The sample holds a few counts of this clone. This rearrangement joins TRBV4-1 to TRBJ1-2; D remains unclear. The CDR3 spans 15 residues. Germline values: CDR1 MGHRA, CDR2 YSYEKL. The V end was cut by 4 bases, the J end by 4 bases, with 16 bases between. The CDR3 DNA reads TGCGCCAGCAGCCCAGAGGCCCGGGTTGCCTATGGCTACACCTTC. Residues: CASSPEARVAYGYTF.

The chain combines TRBV10-3 with TRBJ2-7, with 10 bases aligning to TRBD1. This CDR3 spans 14 amino acids. CDR1 and CDR2 (germline): ENHRY, SYGVKD. V was clipped by 2 bases and J by 2 bases; unmatched bases: 0. CDR3 nucleotide sequence: TGTGCCATCAGTGAGGACAGGGGGCCCTACGAGCAGTACTTC. This encodes CAISEDRGPYEQYF.

This chain joins TRBV6-1 and TRBJ2-1; TRBD2 matches at 12 bases. This CDR3 has 15 amino acids. V lost 6 bases and J lost 7; bases outside the gene matches: 7. Germline CDR1 reads MNHNS; CDR2 reads SASEGT. The CDR3 protein is CASRLGLAGSNEQFF. The CDR3 coding sequence is TGTGCCAGCAGACTCGGACTAGCGGGGTCGAATGAGCAGTTCTTC.

The rearrangement links TRBV14 to TRBJ2-3; unclear D gene. Germline values: CDR1 SGHDN, CDR2 FVKESK. Deletions cut 1 base from V and 5 bases from J, with 7 bases between. The CDR3 runs 13 residues. CDR3 sequence reads: CASSQAFVDTQYF. The CDR3 DNA sequence: TGTGCCAGCAGCCAAGCTTTCGTAGATACGCAGTATTTT.

V and J are TRBV29-1 and TRBJ2-7; TRBD2 matches 7 bases. Germline-derived CDR1 and CDR2 are SQVTM and ANQGSEA. The V gene end was trimmed by 3 bases and the J gene end by 7 bases; junction bases not matched to a gene: 12. The CDR3 is made up of 14 amino acids. The CDR3 is CSVDPGGFLREQYF. CDR3 sequence (DNA): TGCAGCGTTGATCCCGGGGGGTTTCTACGAGAGCAGTACTTC.